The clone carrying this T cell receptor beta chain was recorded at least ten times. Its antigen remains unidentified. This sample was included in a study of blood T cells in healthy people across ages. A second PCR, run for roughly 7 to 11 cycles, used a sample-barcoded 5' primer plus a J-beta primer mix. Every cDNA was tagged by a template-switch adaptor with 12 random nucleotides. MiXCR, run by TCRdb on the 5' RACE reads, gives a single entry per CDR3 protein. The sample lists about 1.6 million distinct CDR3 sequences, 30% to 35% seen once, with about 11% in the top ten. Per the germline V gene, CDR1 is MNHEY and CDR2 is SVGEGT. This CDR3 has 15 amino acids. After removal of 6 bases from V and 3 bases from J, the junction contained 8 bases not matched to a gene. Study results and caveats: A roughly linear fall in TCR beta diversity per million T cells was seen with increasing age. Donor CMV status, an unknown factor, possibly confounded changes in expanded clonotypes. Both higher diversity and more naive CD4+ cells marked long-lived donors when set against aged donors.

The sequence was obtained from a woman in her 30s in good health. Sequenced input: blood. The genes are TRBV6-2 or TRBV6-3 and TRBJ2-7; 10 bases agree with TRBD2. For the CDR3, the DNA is TGTGCCAGCAGCCATCGACTAGCGGGCCTCTACGAGCAGTACTTC. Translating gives CASSHRLAGLYEQYF.